The 13 T cell receptor beta chains below all came from one sample that was sequenced in a study of blood T cells in healthy people across ages. Primed by a sample-barcoded 5' primer and a J-beta primer mix, a second PCR proceeded for about 7 to 11 cycles. Each CDR3 protein is one row after TCRdb ran MiXCR on the 5' RACE reads. This sample has around 1,000,000 distinct CDR3 sequences, with about 23% found just once. These sequences were also reported in another study, on T cells of mothers and their children.

Input material: blood. The receptors come from a girl aged 2-10 years in good health.

The chain carries TRBV14 and TRBJ1-1, with D perhaps TRBD1 (6 bases). The CDR3 is 16 amino acids. Germline-derived CDR1 and CDR2 are SGHDN and FVKESK. The V end was cut by 4 bases, the J end by 0 bases, with 15 bases between. The CDR3 region is CASSLNRGQVNTEAFF. The CDR3 coding sequence is TGTGCCAGCAGCCTTAACCGGGGGCAGGTGAACACTGAAGCTTTCTTT.

The rearrangement links TRBV20-1 to TRBJ1-1; 8 bases agree with TRBD1. Germline loops: CDR1 DFQATT, CDR2 SNEGSKA (reference sequence). J gave up 4 bases and V 3 bases, and 13 bases lay outside the gene matches. The CDR3 has 16 amino acids. CDR3 nucleotide sequence: TGCAGTGCTAGTGGTCGGACAGGGAAAGGGATCACTGAAGCTTTCTTT. Translation gives CSASGRTGKGITEAFF.

This chain connects TRBV29-1 to TRBJ1-2; 8 nucleotides line up with TRBD1. V was pared by 4 bases and J by 6 bases, with 19 bases of the junction left unmatched. CDR3 length equals 17 residues. CDR1 SQVTM and CDR2 ANQGSEA come from the germline V gene. The CDR3 DNA follows: TGCAGCGTTGGGGCCCACCTGACAGGGGATAGGGGAGATGGCTACACCTTC. Translating gives CSVGAHLTGDRGDGYTF.

In its sample, this clonotype was seen many times. The chain is built from TRBV5-1 and TRBJ2-1; D gene uncertain. The CDR3 totals 11 residues. Trimming took off 4 bases at V and 7 bases at J, with 6 bases between the two ends. Germline V gene lookup returns CDR1 SGHRS and CDR2 YFSETQ. CDR3 bases: TGCGCCAGCAGCCCGGATAATGAGCAGTTCTTC. This translates into CASSPDNEQFF.

V gene TRBV5-1 combines with J gene TRBJ2-5; no clear D. Per germline, CDR1 SGHRS and CDR2 YFSETQ. Between the trimmed V and J ends, which lost 4 bases and 7 bases, there was a span of 14 bases. CDR3 length: 13 amino acids. This CDR3 reads CASSQDPFGTQYF. CDR3 sequence (DNA): TGCGCCAGCAGCCAGGACCCCTTCGGGACCCAGTACTTC.

The V and J genes are TRBV6-2 or TRBV6-3 and TRBJ1-5; perhaps TRBD1 as D (5 bases). CDR3 length: 15 amino acids. V lost 2 bases, J lost 0 bases, and 8 bases lay in between. The germline V gene has CDR1 MNHEY and CDR2 SVGEGT. The CDR3 loop is CASSYRQTSNQPQHF. The CDR3 DNA follows: TGTGCCAGCAGTTACCGACAGACTAGCAATCAGCCCCAGCATTTT.

The rearrangement uses TRBV10-2 and TRBJ2-5, with TRBD2 as a possible D gene (7 bases). The CDR3 runs to 14 residues. Germline values: CDR1 WSHSY, CDR2 SAAADI. Trimming took off 10 bases at V and 5 bases at J, with 20 bases between the two ends. DNA of the CDR3: TGCGCCAACCAGACGACACAGGGAGGGGAGACCCAGTACTTC. Translating gives CANQTTQGGETQYF.

This clonotype has just one count. The chain carries TRBV29-1 and TRBJ2-7, with D unresolved. The CDR3 loop spans 13 amino acids. Germline CDR1 is SQVTM and CDR2 is ANQGSEA. V was clipped by 6 bases and J by 3 bases, with 15 bases between them. The CDR3 nucleotides are TGCAGCGTCGGCGGTACCGTCCTCTACGAGCAGTACTTC. Its protein is CSVGGTVLYEQYF.

This clonotype showed up just a few times. The V call is TRBV24-1, the J call TRBJ1-5; D gene unclear. Germline-derived CDR1 and CDR2 are KGHDR and SFDVKD. This CDR3 has 13 residues. Trimming left V 3 bases short and J 10 bases short, with 12 bases between. CDR3 coding DNA: TGTGCCACCAGTGATCTGCTGATGGGACCCCAGCATTTT. This sequence encodes CATSDLLMGPQHF.

This clonotype was observed a few times. The gene calls are TRBV6-2 or TRBV6-3 and TRBJ2-1; D remains ambiguous. The V end lost 6 bases, the J end lost 10 bases, and 16 bases lay between the germline ends. Germline V gene lookup returns CDR1 MNHEY and CDR2 SVGEGT. There are 13 residues in the CDR3. For the CDR3, the DNA is TGTGCCAGCAGCCTGGACGGTTATGGGGAGCAGTTCTTC. Translated, it gives CASSLDGYGEQFF.

The chain has TRBV27 and TRBJ2-5; 9 positions match TRBD2. The J call is in doubt because the DNA end fits TRBJ2-1 better. This CDR3 spans 15 amino acids. The V gene's germline CDR1 is MNHEY and CDR2 SMNVEV (reference sequence). The CDR3 bases are TGTGCCAGCAGTTTAGGCCTAGCGGGATCAAGTGAGCAGTTCTTC. It codes for CASSLGLAGSSEQFF.

The gene calls are TRBV11-2 and TRBJ2-7, with D possibly TRBD2 on 6 matching bases. The CDR3 length is 15 residues. The V end was cut by 5 bases, the J end by 2 bases, with 16 bases between. In germline, CDR1 is SGHAT, CDR2 FQNNGV. CDR3 sequence: CASSRRRDSTYEQYF. CDR3 coding DNA: TGTGCCAGCAGCCGACGCCGGGACTCTACCTACGAGCAGTACTTC.

The count of this clonotype is one. The chain is built from TRBV15 and TRBJ2-2, with D perhaps matching TRBD1 (5 bases). The ends were cut back, 0 bases at V and 7 bases at J, with 9 bases in the middle. CDR3 length: 14 residues. The germline V gene encodes CDR1 LNHNV and CDR2 YYDKDF (reference sequence). CDR3 DNA: TGTGCCACCAGCAGAGATAAGGGGCACGGGGAGCTGTTTTTT. Translated, it gives CATSRDKGHGELFF.